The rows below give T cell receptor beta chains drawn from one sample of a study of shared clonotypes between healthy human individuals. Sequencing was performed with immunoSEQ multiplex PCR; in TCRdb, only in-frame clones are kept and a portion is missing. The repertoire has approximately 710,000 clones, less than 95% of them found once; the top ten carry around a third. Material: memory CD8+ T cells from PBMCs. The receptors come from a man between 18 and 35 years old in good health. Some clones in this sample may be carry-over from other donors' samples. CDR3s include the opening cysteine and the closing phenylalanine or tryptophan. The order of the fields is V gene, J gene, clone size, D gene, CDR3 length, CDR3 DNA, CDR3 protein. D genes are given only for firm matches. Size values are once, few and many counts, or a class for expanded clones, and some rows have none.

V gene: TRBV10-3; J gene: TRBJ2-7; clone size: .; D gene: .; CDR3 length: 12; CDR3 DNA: TGTGCCATCAGGCACGACCATGACGAGCAGTACTTC; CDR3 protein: CAIRHDHDEQYF
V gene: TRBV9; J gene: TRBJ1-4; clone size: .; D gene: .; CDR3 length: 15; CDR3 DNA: TGTGCCAGCAGCGTAGCGGGCAGCTATAATGAAAAACTGTTTTTT; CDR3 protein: CASSVAGSYNEKLFF
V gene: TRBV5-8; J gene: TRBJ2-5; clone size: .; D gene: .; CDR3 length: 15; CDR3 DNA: TGTGCCAGCAGCCATAAACCGGGAGTACAAGAGACCCAGTACTTC; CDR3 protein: CASSHKPGVQETQYF
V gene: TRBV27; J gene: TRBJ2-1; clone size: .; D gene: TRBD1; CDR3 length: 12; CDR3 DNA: TGTGCCAGCAGAGGGACAGACAATGAGCAGTTCTTC; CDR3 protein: CASRGTDNEQFF
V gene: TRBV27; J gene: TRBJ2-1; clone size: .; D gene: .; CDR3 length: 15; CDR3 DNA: TGTGCCAGCAGTTGGGCCCCTACCATCTACAATGAGCAGTTCTTC; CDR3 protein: CASSWAPTIYNEQFF
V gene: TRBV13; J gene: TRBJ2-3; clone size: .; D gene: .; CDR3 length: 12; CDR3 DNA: TGTGCCAGCAGCACCAGCACGGATACGCAGTATTTT; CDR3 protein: CASSTSTDTQYF
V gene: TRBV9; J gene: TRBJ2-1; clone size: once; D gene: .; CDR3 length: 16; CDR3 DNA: TGTGCCAGCAGCGTAGCCCCGCGGCTCTCCTACAATGAGCAGTTCTTC; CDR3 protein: CASSVAPRLSYNEQFF
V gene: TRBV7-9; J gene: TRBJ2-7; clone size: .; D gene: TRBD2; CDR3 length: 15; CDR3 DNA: TGTGCCAGCAGCCCCTATAGGCGGGAGGGCAACGAGCAGTACTTC; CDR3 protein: CASSPYRREGNEQYF
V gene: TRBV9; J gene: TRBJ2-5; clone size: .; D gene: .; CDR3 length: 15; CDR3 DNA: TGTGCCAGCAGCGTAGTTGTGGGTCCCCAAGAGACCCAGTACTTC; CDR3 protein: CASSVVVGPQETQYF
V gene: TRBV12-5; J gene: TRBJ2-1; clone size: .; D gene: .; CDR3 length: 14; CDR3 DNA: TGTGCTAGTGGTTTGTTGGGACTGCCTAATGAGCAGTTCTTC; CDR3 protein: CASGLLGLPNEQFF
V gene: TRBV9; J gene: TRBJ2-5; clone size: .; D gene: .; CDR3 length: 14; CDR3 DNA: TGTGCCAGCAGCGCGGGACGGACCCAAGAGACCCAGTACTTC; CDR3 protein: CASSAGRTQETQYF
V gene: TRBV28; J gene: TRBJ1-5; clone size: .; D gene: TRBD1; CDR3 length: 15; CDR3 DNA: TGTGCCAGCAGTTGGGGAGACAGGGTCAATCAGCCCCAGCATTTT; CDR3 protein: CASSWGDRVNQPQHF
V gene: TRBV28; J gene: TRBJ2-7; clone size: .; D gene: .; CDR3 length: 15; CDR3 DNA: TGTGCCAGCAGTCCCGAGAGTGGGTCCCTCTACGAGCAGTACTTC; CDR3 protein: CASSPESGSLYEQYF
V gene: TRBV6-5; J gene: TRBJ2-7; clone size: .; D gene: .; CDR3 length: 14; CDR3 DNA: TGTGCCAGCAGTTACCGCGCAGAAGACTACGAGCAGTACTTC; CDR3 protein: CASSYRAEDYEQYF
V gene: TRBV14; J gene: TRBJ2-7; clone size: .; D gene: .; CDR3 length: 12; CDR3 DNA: TGTGCCAGCAGCCAAGGGATCTACGAGCAGTACTTC; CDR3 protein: CASSQGIYEQYF
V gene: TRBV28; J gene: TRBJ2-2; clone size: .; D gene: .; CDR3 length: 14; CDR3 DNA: TGTGCCAGCAATAAGGGTGGGAACACCGGGGAGCTGTTTTTT; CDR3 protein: CASNKGGNTGELFF
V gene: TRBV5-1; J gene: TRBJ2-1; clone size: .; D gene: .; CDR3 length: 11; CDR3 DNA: TGCGCCAGCAGCCAAGGACTAGAGCAGTTCTTC; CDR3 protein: CASSQGLEQFF
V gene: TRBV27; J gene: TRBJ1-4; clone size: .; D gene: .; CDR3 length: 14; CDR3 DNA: TGTGCCAGCACACTAACAGGGTCCAATGAAAAACTGTTTTTT; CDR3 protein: CASTLTGSNEKLFF
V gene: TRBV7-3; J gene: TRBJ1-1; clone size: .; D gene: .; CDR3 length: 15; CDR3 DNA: TGTGCCAGCAGCGATGAGGGACATCCAGTCTCTGAAGCTTTCTTT; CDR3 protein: CASSDEGHPVSEAFF
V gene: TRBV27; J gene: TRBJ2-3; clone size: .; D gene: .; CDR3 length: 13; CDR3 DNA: TGTGCCAGCAGTTTATCGGTCTCGGGTACGCAGTATTTT; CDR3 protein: CASSLSVSGTQYF
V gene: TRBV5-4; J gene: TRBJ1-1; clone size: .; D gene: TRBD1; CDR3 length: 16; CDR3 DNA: TGTGCCAGCAGCCAACCGAGGGGGCCTATGAACACTGAAGCTTTCTTT; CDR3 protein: CASSQPRGPMNTEAFF
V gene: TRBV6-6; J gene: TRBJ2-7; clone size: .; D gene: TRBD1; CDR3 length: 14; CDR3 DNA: TGTGCCAGCAGTCATACAGGGGTTAGGCACGAGCAGTACTTC; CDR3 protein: CASSHTGVRHEQYF
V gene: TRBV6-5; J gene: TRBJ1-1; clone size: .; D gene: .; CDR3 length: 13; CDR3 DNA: TGTGCCAGCAGCTCCGGGCGGAACACTGAAGCTTTCTTT; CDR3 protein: CASSSGRNTEAFF
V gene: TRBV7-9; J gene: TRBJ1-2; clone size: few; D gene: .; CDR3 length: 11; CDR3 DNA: TGTGCCAGCACCGGGGGCTATGGCTACACCTTC; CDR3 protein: CASTGGYGYTF
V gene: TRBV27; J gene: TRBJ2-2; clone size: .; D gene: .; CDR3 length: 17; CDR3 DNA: TGTGCCAGCAGTTTAAGTCTTGGAGACTTCAACACCGGGGAGCTGTTTTTT; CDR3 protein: CASSLSLGDFNTGELFF
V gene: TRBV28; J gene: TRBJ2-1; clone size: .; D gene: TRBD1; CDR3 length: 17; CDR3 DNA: TGTGCCAGCAGTTTACGGACAGGGGCAAGCTCCTACAATGAGCAGTTCTTC; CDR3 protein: CASSLRTGASSYNEQFF
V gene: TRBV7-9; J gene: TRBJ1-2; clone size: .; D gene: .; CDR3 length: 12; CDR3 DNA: TGTGCCAGCAGCTTAATGGGGAATGGCTACACCTTC; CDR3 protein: CASSLMGNGYTF
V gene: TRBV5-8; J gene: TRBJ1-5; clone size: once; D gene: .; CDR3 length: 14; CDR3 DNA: TGTGCCAGCAGCTTAACAGGGCTTGATCAGCCCCAGCATTTT; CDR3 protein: CASSLTGLDQPQHF
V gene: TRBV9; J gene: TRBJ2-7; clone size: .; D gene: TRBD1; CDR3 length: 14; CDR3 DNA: TGTGCCAGCAGCGTAGGAGGACAGGCCGACGAGCAGTACTTC; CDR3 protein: CASSVGGQADEQYF
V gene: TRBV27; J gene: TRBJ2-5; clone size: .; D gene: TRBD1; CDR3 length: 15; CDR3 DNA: TGTGCCAGCAGTTCCCTTACAGGGGGCCCAGAGACCCAGTACTTC; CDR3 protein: CASSSLTGGPETQYF
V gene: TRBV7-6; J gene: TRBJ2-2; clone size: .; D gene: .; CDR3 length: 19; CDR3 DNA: TGTGCCAGCAGCTTAGGCCTCAGGGCCGAAAAACTGAACACCGGGGAGCTGTTTTTT; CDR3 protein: CASSLGLRAEKLNTGELFF
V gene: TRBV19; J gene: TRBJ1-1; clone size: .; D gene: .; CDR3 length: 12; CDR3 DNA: TGTGCCAGTAGTACGGGCAGAAATGAAGCTTTCTTT; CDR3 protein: CASSTGRNEAFF
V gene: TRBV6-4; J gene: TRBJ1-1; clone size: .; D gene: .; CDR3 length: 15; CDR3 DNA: TGTGCCAGCAGCTTGCACTCGGGAGAGGTCACTGAAGCTTTCTTT; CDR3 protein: CASSLHSGEVTEAFF
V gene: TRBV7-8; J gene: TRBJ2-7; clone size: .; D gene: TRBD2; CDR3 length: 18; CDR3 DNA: TGTGCCAGCAGCCTATGGGAACGGGAGGATCGAAGATCCTACGAGCAGTACTTC; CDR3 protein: CASSLWEREDRRSYEQYF
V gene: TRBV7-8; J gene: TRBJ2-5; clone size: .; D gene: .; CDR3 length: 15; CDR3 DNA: TGTGCCAGCAGCTTAGCGCAGTTAGGCAGAGAGACCCAGTACTTC; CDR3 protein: CASSLAQLGRETQYF
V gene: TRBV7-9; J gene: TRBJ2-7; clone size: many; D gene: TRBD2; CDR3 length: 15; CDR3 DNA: TGTGCCAGCAGCGGAGGGACTAGCGGGGGATACGAGCAGTACTTC; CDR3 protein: CASSGGTSGGYEQYF
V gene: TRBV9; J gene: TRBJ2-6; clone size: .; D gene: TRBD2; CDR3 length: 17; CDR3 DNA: TGTGCCAGCAGCGTAGACGGGGAGGGAACAGGGGCCAACGTCCTGACTTTC; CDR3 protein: CASSVDGEGTGANVLTF
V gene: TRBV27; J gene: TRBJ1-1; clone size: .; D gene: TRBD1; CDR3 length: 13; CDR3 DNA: TGTGCCAGTGGACAGGGAAGGAACACTGAAGCTTTCTTT; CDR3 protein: CASGQGRNTEAFF
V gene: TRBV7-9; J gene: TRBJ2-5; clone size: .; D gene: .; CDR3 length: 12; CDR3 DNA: TGTGCCAGCAGCTTAGTACGAGAGACCCAGTACTTC; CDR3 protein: CASSLVRETQYF
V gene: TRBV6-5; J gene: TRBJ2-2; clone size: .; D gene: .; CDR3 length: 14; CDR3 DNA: TGTGCCAGCAGTTACTCGGGGGGGCCCGGGGAGCTGTTTTTT; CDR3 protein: CASSYSGGPGELFF
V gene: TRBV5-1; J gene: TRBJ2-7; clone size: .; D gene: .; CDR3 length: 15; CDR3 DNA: TGCGCCAGCAGCTTGAGTACGGGAGTGGGGTACGAGCAGTACTTC; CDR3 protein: CASSLSTGVGYEQYF
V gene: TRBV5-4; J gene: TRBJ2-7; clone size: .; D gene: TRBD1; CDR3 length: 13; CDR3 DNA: TGTGCCAGCAGCTCCGGGACAGGGCGCGAGCAGTACTTC; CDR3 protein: CASSSGTGREQYF
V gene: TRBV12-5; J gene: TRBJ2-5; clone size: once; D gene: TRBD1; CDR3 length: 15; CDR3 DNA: TGTGCTAGTGGTTCGTCAGAGACAGGGGAAGAGACCCAGTACTTC; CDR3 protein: CASGSSETGEETQYF
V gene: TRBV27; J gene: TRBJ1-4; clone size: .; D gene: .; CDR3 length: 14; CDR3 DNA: TGTGCCAGCAGTTTACGCGCAACTAATGAAAAACTGTTTTTT; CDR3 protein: CASSLRATNEKLFF
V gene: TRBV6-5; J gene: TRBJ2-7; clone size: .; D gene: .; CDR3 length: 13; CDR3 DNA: TGTGCCAGCAGTTACTCCCTCACTGGCGAGCAGTACTTC; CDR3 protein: CASSYSLTGEQYF
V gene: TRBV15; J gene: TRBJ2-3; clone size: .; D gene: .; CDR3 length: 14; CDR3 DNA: TGTGCCACCAGCTTCAGCGGAGCCACAGATACGCAGTATTTT; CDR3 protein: CATSFSGATDTQYF
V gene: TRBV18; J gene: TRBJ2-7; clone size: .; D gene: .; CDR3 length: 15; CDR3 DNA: TGTGCCAGCTCACCAATCGGGAGTAGTACCCACGAGCAGTACTTC; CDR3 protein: CASSPIGSSTHEQYF
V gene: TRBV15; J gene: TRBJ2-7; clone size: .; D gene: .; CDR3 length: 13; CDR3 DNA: TGTGCCACCAGCAGAGATATAGCGGACGAGCAGTACTTC; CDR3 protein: CATSRDIADEQYF
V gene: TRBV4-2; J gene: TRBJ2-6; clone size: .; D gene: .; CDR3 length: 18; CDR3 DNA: TGTGCCAGCAGCCAAGATCTTACCCGACAGTCTGGGGCCAACGTCCTGACTTTC; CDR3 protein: CASSQDLTRQSGANVLTF
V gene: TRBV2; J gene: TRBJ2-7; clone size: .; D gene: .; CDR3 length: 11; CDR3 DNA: TGTGCCAGCAGGGAAGACTACGAGCAGTACTTC; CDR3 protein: CASREDYEQYF
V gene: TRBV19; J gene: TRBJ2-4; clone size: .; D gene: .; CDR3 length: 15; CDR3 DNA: TGTGCCAGTAGCTACACGGGCGTAGCCAAAAACATTCAGTACTTC; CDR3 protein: CASSYTGVAKNIQYF
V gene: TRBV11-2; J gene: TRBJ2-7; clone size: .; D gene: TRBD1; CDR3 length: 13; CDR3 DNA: TGTGCCAGCAGTGGGACAGACCGCTACGAGCAGTACTTC; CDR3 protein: CASSGTDRYEQYF
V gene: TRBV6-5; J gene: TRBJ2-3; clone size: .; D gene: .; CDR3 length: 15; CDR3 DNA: TGTGCCAGCAGTTACTGGGCAGGTAGCACAGATACGCAGTATTTT; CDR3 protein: CASSYWAGSTDTQYF